These 10 T cell receptor beta chains were sequenced from one sample in a study of beta chain features in type 1 diabetes. Expressed TCRB transcripts were sequenced because the entire RNA isolate underwent reverse transcription. Only in-frame clones appear in the TCRdb table, and some are missing; sequencing was by immunoSEQ multiplex PCR. The sample contains roughly 300,000 clones, roughly 8% of which appear only once. Sequenced input: central memory CD4+ T cells from blood. The receptor source for this set is a woman younger than 30 in good health.

The CDR3 region has the DNA TGCGCCAGCAGGATAACGCAGGGCACGCTGGGCGAGCAGTACTTC. It specifies CASRITQGTLGEQYF. The rearrangement uses TRBV5-1 and TRBJ2-7; tentative D call: TRBD1 (5 bases). Germline values: CDR1 SGHRS, CDR2 YFSETQ. V shed 5 bases and J shed 6 bases, with 21 bases lying between them. The CDR3 consists of 15 residues.

Turning to this clone: This CDR3 is also generated by other DNA sequences in the sample. CDR3 DNA sequence: TGCGCCAGCAGCCAAGATACGGGGTACTCTGAAGCTTTCTTT. Its translation: CASSQDTGYSEAFF. V and J are TRBV4-3 and TRBJ1-1; no firm D call. There are 14 residues in the CDR3. The germline CDR1 and CDR2 sequences are LGHNA and YSLEER. The V and J ends lost 0 bases and 6 bases respectively, with 11 bases between them.

This clone was observed a few times. V and J are TRBV27 and TRBJ2-5, with 12 positions matching TRBD1. Germline values: CDR1 MNHEY, CDR2 SMNVEV (reference sequence). The CDR3 is 17 residues long. The trim removed 5 bases at V and 4 bases at J, leaving 11 bases unmatched. The CDR3 DNA reads TGTGCCAGCAGTAACCGGGACAGGGGGCATTCGGGAGAGACCCAGTACTTC. Protein product: CASSNRDRGHSGETQYF.

Details on this clone: Other DNA sequences in the same sample also yield this CDR3. This chain links TRBV29-1 with TRBJ2-6, with D uncertain. The ends were cut back, 6 bases at V and 0 bases at J, with 3 bases in the middle. The CDR3 spans 12 residues. The V gene's germline CDR1 is SQVTM and CDR2 ANQGSEA. The CDR3 sequence: CSVDSGANVLTF. As DNA, the CDR3 is TGCAGCGTAGACTCTGGGGCCAACGTCCTGACTTTC.

This clone was counted only a few times. J is TRBJ2-4 and V is TRBV6-1, with unresolved D. Germline CDR1 and CDR2: MNHNS and SASEGT. CDR3 length: 14 amino acids. Trimming took 6 bases from V and 0 from J, leaving 9 bases between them. The chain's CDR3 is CASRETLAKNIQYF. The CDR3 DNA is TGTGCCAGCAGGGAGACACTAGCCAAAAACATTCAGTACTTC.

This clone has a handful of counts. The DNA for the CDR3 is TGTGCCAGCAGCCAAGATCTCGGTAGAGCAGATACGCAGTATTTT. It encodes CASSQDLGRADTQYF. This rearrangement joins TRBV4-2 to TRBJ2-3; no clear D gene. CDR1 LGHNA and CDR2 YNFKEQ come from the germline V gene. CDR3 size: 15 residues. V lost 0 bases and J 4 bases, leaving 11 bases between the germline ends.

This clone was observed a handful of times. The sample contains more than one DNA sequence encoding this CDR3. The V and J genes are TRBV18 and TRBJ2-1; D possibly corresponds to TRBD1 (6 bases). The CDR3 sequence is 15 residues long. The V end was cut by 3 bases, the J end by 0 bases, with 9 bases between. CDR1 and CDR2 from the germline V gene are KGHSH and LQKENI. CDR3 protein: CASSPGQSSYNEQFF. CDR3 DNA: TGTGCCAGCTCACCTGGACAGAGCTCCTACAATGAGCAGTTCTTC.

Only a few counts were recorded for this clone. This chain joins TRBV7-2 and TRBJ2-7, with 10 bases aligning to TRBD2. V gave up 5 bases and J gave up 4 bases; unmatched junction bases: 5. The CDR3 spans 14 residues. From germline, CDR1 is SGHTA and CDR2 FQGNSA. CDR3 DNA: TGTGCCAGCAGCCTGGGAGCGGGAGGGTACGAGCAGTACTTC. Translating gives CASSLGAGGYEQYF. The variable domain in full, completed from reference TRBV7-2 and TRBJ2-7, reads GAGVSQSPSNKVTEKGKDVELRCDPISGHTALYWYRQSLGQGLEFLIYFQGNSAPDKSGLPSDRFSAERTGGSVSTLTIQRTQQEDSAVYLCASSLGAGGYEQYFGPGTRLTVT.

In this sample, this clone turned up a few times. The chain carries TRBV4-2 and TRBJ2-1, with D unresolved. V gave up 0 bases and J gave up 8 bases, with 8 bases separating them. The CDR3 length is 13 residues. Germline V lookup: CDR1 LGHNA, CDR2 YNFKEQ. This chain's CDR3 is CASSQEAFDEQFF. CDR3 sequence (DNA): TGTGCCAGCAGCCAAGAGGCCTTCGATGAGCAGTTCTTC.

The chain uses TRBV9 and TRBJ2-1, with 10 positions matching TRBD2. The CDR3 totals 17 residues. V lost 6 bases and J lost 3; bases outside the gene matches: 12. The germline gives CDR1 SGDLS, CDR2 YYNGEE. The chain's CDR3 is CASIQSGRALDYNEQFF. CDR3 nucleotides: TGTGCCAGCATCCAAAGCGGGAGGGCGCTAGACTACAATGAGCAGTTCTTC.